This TCR beta chain is drawn from a study of T-cell reconstitution after alpha-beta-depleted transplantation in children. General observations from the study: Surviving thymic progenitors and recipient T cells were the source of high TCRbeta diversity at day 60 in some patients. By one year post-transplant, T-cell counts and diversity largely arose from T cells that were newly produced.

Unique molecular identifiers were incorporated during preparation of the TCRbeta library. TCRdb recomputed calls from the PCR reads with MiXCR, one row per CDR3 protein. The sample shows approximately 97,000 distinct CDR3 sequences, roughly 7.1% of them seen only once. This clonotype was counted many times. Its antigen is unknown. Trimming cost V 7 bases and J 6 bases, with 18 bases left between them. Germline CDR1 is MNHNS and CDR2 is SASEGT. The CDR3 totals 15 residues. This sequence originates from a boy between 2 and 10 years old with acute lymphoblastic leukemia, due to receive a stem cell transplant. Sequenced here: PBMCs, sampled before TCRalphabeta/CD19-depleted stem cell transplant. V is TRBV6-1 and J is TRBJ2-2; TRBD2 might be the D (6 bases). The CDR3 sequence is CASTQGQGRSGELFF. Written as DNA, the CDR3 is TGTGCCAGCACTCAGGGTCAAGGGAGGTCCGGGGAGCTGTTTTTT.